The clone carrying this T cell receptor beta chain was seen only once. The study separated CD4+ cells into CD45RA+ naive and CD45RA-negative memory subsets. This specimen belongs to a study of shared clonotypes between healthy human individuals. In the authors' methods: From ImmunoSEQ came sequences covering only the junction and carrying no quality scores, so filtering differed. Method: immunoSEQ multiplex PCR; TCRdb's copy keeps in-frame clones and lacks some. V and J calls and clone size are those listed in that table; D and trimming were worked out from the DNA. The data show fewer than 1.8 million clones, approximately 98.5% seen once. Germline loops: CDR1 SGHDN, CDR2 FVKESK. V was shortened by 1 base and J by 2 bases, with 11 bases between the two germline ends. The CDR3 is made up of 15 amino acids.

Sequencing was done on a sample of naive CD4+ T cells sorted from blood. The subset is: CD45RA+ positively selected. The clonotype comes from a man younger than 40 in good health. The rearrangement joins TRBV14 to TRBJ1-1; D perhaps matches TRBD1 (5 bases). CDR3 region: CASSQGGRPNTEAFF. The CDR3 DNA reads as TGTGCCAGCAGCCAAGGGGGACGCCCCAACACTGAAGCTTTCTTT.